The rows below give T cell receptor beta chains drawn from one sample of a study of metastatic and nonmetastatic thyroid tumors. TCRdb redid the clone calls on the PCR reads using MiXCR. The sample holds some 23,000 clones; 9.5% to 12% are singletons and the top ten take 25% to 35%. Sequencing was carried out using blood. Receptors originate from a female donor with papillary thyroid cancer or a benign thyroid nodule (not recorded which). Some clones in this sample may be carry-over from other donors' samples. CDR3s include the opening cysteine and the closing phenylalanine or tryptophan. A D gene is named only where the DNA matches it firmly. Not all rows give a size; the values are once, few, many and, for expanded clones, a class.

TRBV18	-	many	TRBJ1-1	TGTGCCAGCTCACACAGCCTCACTGAAGCTTTCTTT	CASSHSLTEAFF
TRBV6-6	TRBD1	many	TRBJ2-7	TGTGCCAGCAGTTATTTGGGACAGTCCTACGAGCAGTACTTC	CASSYLGQSYEQYF
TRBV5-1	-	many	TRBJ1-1	TGCGCCAGCAGTCGGGAAGCGAACACTGAAGCTTTCTTT	CASSREANTEAFF
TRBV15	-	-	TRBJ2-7	TGTTCCACCAGCCGCCGGGGCATCTCTACCTACGAGCAGTACTTC	CSTSRRGISTYEQYF
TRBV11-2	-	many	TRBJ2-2	TGTGCCAGCAGCTTCCAGGGTTACACCGGGGAGCTGTTTTTT	CASSFQGYTGELFF
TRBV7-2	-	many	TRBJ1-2	TGTGCCAGCAGCTTAGAATGGGACGGCAACTATGGCTACACCTTC	CASSLEWDGNYGYTF
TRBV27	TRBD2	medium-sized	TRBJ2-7	TGTGCCAGCAGTGACCGGGAGGCATTATACGAGCAGTACTTC	CASSDREALYEQYF
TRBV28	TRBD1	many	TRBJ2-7	TGTGCCAGCAGTTCCGAAATACTAGGACAGGCTTCCTACGAGCAGTACTTC	CASSSEILGQASYEQYF
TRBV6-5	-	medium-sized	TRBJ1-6	TGTGCCAGCAGTTACGGGGCGACATTAAATTCACCCCTCCACTTT	CASSYGATLNSPLHF
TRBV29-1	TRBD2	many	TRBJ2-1	TGCAGCGTTTTACGAGCGGGAGAGCGCAATGAGCAGTTCTTC	CSVLRAGERNEQFF
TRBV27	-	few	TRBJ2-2	TGTGCCAGCAGTTTATCCAGTAACACCGGGGAGCTGTTTTTT	CASSLSSNTGELFF
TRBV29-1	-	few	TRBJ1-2	TGCAGCGTTGAATGGAGGACAGAGTGGTGCTACACCTTC	CSVEWRTEWCYTF
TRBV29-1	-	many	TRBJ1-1	TGCAGCGGGGGAGCGAACACTGAAGCTTTCTTT	CSGGANTEAFF
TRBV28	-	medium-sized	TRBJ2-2	TGTGCCAGCAGTAATTCCCCGAACACCGGGGAGCTGTTTTTT	CASSNSPNTGELFF
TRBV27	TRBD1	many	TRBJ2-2	TGTGCCAGCAGCCCTCCGGGACAGGCGAACACCGGGGAGCTGTTTTTT	CASSPPGQANTGELFF
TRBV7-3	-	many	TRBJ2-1	TGTGCCAGCAGCTTAAGGTTATCTTTTCGACAGGGAGGGTACAATGAGCAGTTCTTC	CASSLRLSFRQGGYNEQFF
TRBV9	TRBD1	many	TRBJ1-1	TGTGCCAGTACGACAGGGTCATGGACTGAAGCTTTCTTT	CASTTGSWTEAFF
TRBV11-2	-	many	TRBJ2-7	TGTGCCAGCAGCGTTCAAGGCTACGAGCAGTACTTC	CASSVQGYEQYF
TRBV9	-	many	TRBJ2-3	TGTGCCAGCAGCGTATTATCAGGAGCCACAGATACGCAGTATTTT	CASSVLSGATDTQYF
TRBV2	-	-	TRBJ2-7	TGTGCCAGCAGCGCAGGGAGTGGCTCCTACGAGCAGTACTTC	CASSAGSGSYEQYF
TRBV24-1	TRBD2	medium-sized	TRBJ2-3	TGTGCCACCAGTGAATTGGATAGCGGGAGGGCGGATACGCAGTATTTT	CATSELDSGRADTQYF
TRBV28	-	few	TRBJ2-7	TGTTCCAGCAATCTCCTTCTGGGCCCCTACGAGCAGTACTTC	CSSNLLLGPYEQYF
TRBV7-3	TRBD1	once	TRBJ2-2	TGTGCCAGCAGCCTCCCGACAGGGGGGCCCGGGGAGCTGTTTTTT	CASSLPTGGPGELFF
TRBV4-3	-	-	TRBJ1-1	TGCGCCAGCAGCCAAGATACAATCGGCCACACTGAGGCTTTCTTT	CASSQDTIGHTEAFF
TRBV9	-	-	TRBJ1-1	TGTGCCAGCAGCCCCTACCATCAGGGCACTGAAGCTTTCTTT	CASSPYHQGTEAFF
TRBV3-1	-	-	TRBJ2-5	TGTGCCGGCAGCGACTGGGGAACAGGACCCCAAGAGACCCAGTACTTC	CAGSDWGTGPQETQYF
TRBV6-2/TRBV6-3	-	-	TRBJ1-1	TGTGCCAGCAGAATAAACGGCGCAGGCATTGAAGCTTTCTTT	CASRINGAGIEAFF
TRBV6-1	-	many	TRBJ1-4	TGTGCCAGCAGTGAACGGCATCTTGGGACTAATGAAAAACTGTTTTTT	CASSERHLGTNEKLFF
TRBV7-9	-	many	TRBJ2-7	TGTGCCAGCAACTTAGCCCAAACCTACGAGCAGTACTTC	CASNLAQTYEQYF
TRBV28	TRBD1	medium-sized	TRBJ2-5	TGTGCCAGCACCGCCACAGGGGGCTGGGAGACCCAGTACTTC	CASTATGGWETQYF
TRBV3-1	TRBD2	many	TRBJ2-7	TGTGCCAGCAGCCGCGGCGGGAGTGGGGGGTCCTACGAGCAGTACTTC	CASSRGGSGGSYEQYF
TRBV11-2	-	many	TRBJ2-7	TGTGCCAGCAGCTTCAGAGAAAGCTCCTACGAGCAGTACTTC	CASSFRESSYEQYF
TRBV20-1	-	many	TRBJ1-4	TGCAGTGCTAGAGAAGGGAGTGGCGAAAAACTGTTTTTT	CSAREGSGEKLFF
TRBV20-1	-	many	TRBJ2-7	TGCAGTGCTGGGACAGGGGCTTTCTTTAGCGGGAGTAACGAGCAGTACTTC	CSAGTGAFFSGSNEQYF
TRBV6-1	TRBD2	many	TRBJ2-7	TGTGCCAGCACCATTTTACTAGCGGGAGTGCGCGAGCAGTACTTC	CASTILLAGVREQYF
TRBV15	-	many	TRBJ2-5	TGTGCCACCAGCAGGGCTGGACAGTTGGAGACCCAGTACTTC	CATSRAGQLETQYF
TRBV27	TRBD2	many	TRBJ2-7	TGTGCCAGCAGCCCAATACCGGGACTAGGCTCCTACGAGCAGTACTTC	CASSPIPGLGSYEQYF
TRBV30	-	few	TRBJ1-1	TGTGCCTGGAAAGTAGGGCGAACAAACACTGAAGCTTTCTTT	CAWKVGRTNTEAFF
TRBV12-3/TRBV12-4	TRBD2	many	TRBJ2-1	TGTGCCAGCAGGGAACCGGGACTAGCGGGAAGGGGCGAGCAGTTCTTC	CASREPGLAGRGEQFF
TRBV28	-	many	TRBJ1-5	TGTGCCAGCAGTTCCAACCACGAGGTCAATCAGCCCCAGCATTTT	CASSSNHEVNQPQHF
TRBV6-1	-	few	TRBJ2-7	TGTGCCAGCAGTGCTCTAGACTCCTACGAGCAGTACTTC	CASSALDSYEQYF
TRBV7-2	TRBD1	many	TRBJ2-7	TGTGCCAGCAGCCCGAGGACAGGGGCGTTGGAGCAGTACTTC	CASSPRTGALEQYF
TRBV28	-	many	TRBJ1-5	TGTGCCAGCAGTTCCCCGACAGAGCCCTATAGCAATCAGCCCCAGCATTTT	CASSSPTEPYSNQPQHF
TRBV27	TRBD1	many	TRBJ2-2	TGTGCCAGCAGAGGGCAGGGGGCGTATTTCGGGGAGCTGTTTTTT	CASRGQGAYFGELFF
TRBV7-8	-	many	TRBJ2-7	TGTGCCAGCAGCCAGCAGGAGTCCTACGAGCAGTACTTC	CASSQQESYEQYF
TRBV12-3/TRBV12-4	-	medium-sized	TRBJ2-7	TGTGCCAGCAGTTTGGGGGAAAGAGGCGAGCAGTACTTC	CASSLGERGEQYF
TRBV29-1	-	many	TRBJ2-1	TGCAGCGTTGAAGTTGTGGCTTTCGATGAGCAGTTCTTC	CSVEVVAFDEQFF
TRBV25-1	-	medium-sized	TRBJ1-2	TGTGCCAGCAGTTGGGGGGGTTATGGCTACACCTTC	CASSWGGYGYTF
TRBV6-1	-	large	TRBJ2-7	TGTGCCAGCAGTGTGGACTACCCTCGGGAGCAGTACTTC	CASSVDYPREQYF
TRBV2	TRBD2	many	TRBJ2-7	TGTGCCAGCAGTGGCCCGGGACTAGCGAACTACGAGCAGTATTTC	CASSGPGLANYEQYF
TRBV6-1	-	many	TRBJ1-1	TGTGCCATGAAGCCATGGGGTTACACTGAAGCTTTCTTT	CAMKPWGYTEAFF
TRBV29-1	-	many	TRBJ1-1	TGCAGCGTTGATGGCAACCGGAACACTGAAGCTTTCTTT	CSVDGNRNTEAFF
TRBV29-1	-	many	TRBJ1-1	TGCAGCGTTTCTGGCTTGGCACACCCGAACACTGAAGCTTTCTTT	CSVSGLAHPNTEAFF
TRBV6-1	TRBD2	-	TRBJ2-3	TGTGCCAGCAGTGAACTAGCGGGAGCAGATACGCAGTATTTT	CASSELAGADTQYF